These T cell receptor beta chains were read from a single sample in a study of cytomegalovirus exposure and HLA in healthy donors. Measured with immunoSEQ multiplex PCR; TCRdb has only the in-frame clones, and not every one. The sample comprises 200,000 or so clones, 80% to 85% of which are singletons, and roughly 0.71% rests with the top ten. Material: PBMCs. The receptors come from a boy aged 2 to 10 in good health and CMV-seronegative. Each CDR3 is given with its conserved first and last residue. Fields, in order: CDR3 protein, CDR3 DNA, D gene, clone size, J gene, V gene. A D gene is named only where the DNA matches it firmly. Expanded clones are given a class, and other clones once, few, many or no size at all.

CASSPRLGAYEQYF	TGTGCCAGCAGTCCCCGATTAGGGGCCTACGAGCAGTACTTC	-	-	TRBJ2-7	TRBV27
CASSNQPIGTSGISTDTQYF	TGTGCCAGCAGCAACCAGCCTATCGGGACTAGCGGGATTAGCACAGATACGCAGTATTTT	TRBD2	-	TRBJ2-3	TRBV9
CASSLMPGQGNTGELFF	TGTGCCAGCAGCCTAATGCCGGGACAGGGGAACACCGGGGAGCTGTTTTTT	TRBD1	-	TRBJ2-2	TRBV4-2
CATSSGGGEQYF	TGTGCCACCAGCAGCGGAGGTGGGGAGCAGTACTTC	-	-	TRBJ2-7	TRBV15
CASSYRTDEQYF	TGTGCCAGCAGTTACCGGACAGACGAGCAGTACTTC	-	-	TRBJ2-7	TRBV6-6
CASSLNGRTGQETQYF	TGTGCCAGCAGCCTCAACGGCCGGACAGGGCAAGAGACCCAGTACTTC	TRBD1	-	TRBJ2-5	TRBV4-2
CASSRDSDGETQYF	TGTGCCAGCAGTCGGGACAGCGATGGGGAGACCCAGTACTTC	TRBD1	-	TRBJ2-5	TRBV6-5
CAWSVYSYEQYF	TGTGCCTGGAGTGTATACTCCTACGAGCAGTACTTC	-	-	TRBJ2-7	TRBV30
CASSFRTGKGTEAFF	TGTGCCAGCAGCTTTCGGACAGGGAAAGGGACAGAAGCTTTCTTT	TRBD1	-	TRBJ1-1	TRBV5-6
CASSVGPPLNYGYTF	TGTGCCAGCAGCGTAGGACCGCCACTAAACTATGGCTACACCTTC	-	-	TRBJ1-2	TRBV9
CASSASTRDRPYGYTF	TGTGCCAGCAGCGCTTCGACCCGGGACAGGCCTTATGGCTACACCTTC	TRBD1	-	TRBJ1-2	TRBV9
CASSDSGRGYEQYF	TGTGCCAGCAGTGATTCAGGGCGGGGCTACGAGCAGTACTTC	-	-	TRBJ2-7	TRBV2
CASSFPNSPLHF	TGTGCCAGCAGCTTCCCGAATTCACCCCTCCACTTT	-	once	TRBJ1-6	TRBV7-9
CATSAYEQYF	TGTGCCACTAGCGCCTACGAGCAGTACTTC	-	-	TRBJ2-7	TRBV6-1
CASSLDVGGEEQYF	TGTGCCAGCAGCTTGGATGTGGGAGGAGAGGAGCAGTACTTC	-	few	TRBJ2-7	TRBV5-6
CASSRTSGGECSGANVLTF	TGTGCCAGCAGCCGGACTAGCGGGGGTGAGTGCTCTGGGGCCAACGTCCTGACTTTC	TRBD2	-	TRBJ2-6	TRBV4-2
CSVEGELNTEAFF	TGCAGCGTCGAGGGAGAGCTGAACACTGAAGCTTTCTTT	-	-	TRBJ1-1	TRBV29-1
CASSLGTGTYEQYF	TGTGCCAGCAGCTTAGGGACAGGGACCTACGAGCAGTACTTC	TRBD1	few	TRBJ2-7	TRBV7-9
CASSLTGQSAEAFF	TGTGCCAGCAGCTTAACGGGACAAAGCGCTGAAGCTTTCTTT	-	few	TRBJ1-1	TRBV5-4
CASSPDYGAGGYGYTF	TGTGCCAGCAGCCCCGACTACGGGGCCGGGGGCTATGGCTACACCTTC	-	-	TRBJ1-2	TRBV5-6
CASSYVNTEAFF	TGTGCCAGCAGTTACGTAAACACTGAAGCTTTCTTT	-	-	TRBJ1-1	TRBV6-6
CASSPVGRQYF	TGCGCCAGCAGTCCTGTGGGCAGGCAGTATTTT	-	-	TRBJ2-3	TRBV10-2
CAWRPTTRGAFF	TGTGCCTGGAGGCCCACTACCCGTGGAGCTTTCTTT	-	-	TRBJ1-1	TRBV30
CTSSTFWRSSYEQYF	TGCACCAGCAGCACCTTCTGGCGGTCCTCCTACGAGCAGTACTTC	-	-	TRBJ2-7	TRBV1
CASSSPLARVHGYTF	TGTGCCAGCAGCTCCCCCCTGGCCAGGGTGCATGGCTACACCTTC	-	-	TRBJ1-2	TRBV21-1
CASSPDTGELFF	TGTGCCAGCAGCCCGGACACCGGGGAGCTGTTTTTT	-	once	TRBJ2-2	TRBV6-5
CASSWGTGYDYEQYF	TGTGCCAGCAGCTGGGGGACAGGTTACGACTACGAGCAGTACTTC	TRBD1	-	TRBJ2-7	TRBV27
CASSDPGHRNEQFF	TGTGCCAGCAGCGATCCGGGACATAGGAATGAGCAGTTCTTC	-	-	TRBJ2-1	TRBV25-1
CASSLEMTGGCDAFF	TGCGCCAGCAGCTTGGAAATGACAGGGGGGTGCGACGCTTTCTTT	TRBD1	-	TRBJ1-1	TRBV5-1
CASSPPLQGRRPEAFF	TGTGCCAGCAGCCCCCCCCTGCAGGGCCGCCGACCTGAAGCTTTCTTT	-	few	TRBJ1-1	TRBV5-5
CASSKQRAALDIEQYF	TGTGCCAGCAGCAAACAGCGGGCCGCTCTTGATATCGAGCAGTACTTC	-	-	TRBJ2-7	TRBV21-1
CASSSGQGEEKLFF	TGTGCCAGCAGCTCTGGACAGGGTGAGGAAAAACTGTTTTTT	TRBD1	few	TRBJ1-4	TRBV13
CAWRDPGLVAWDEQFF	TGTGCCTGGAGGGACCCGGGACTAGTCGCTTGGGATGAGCAGTTCTTC	TRBD2	few	TRBJ2-1	TRBV30
CASSAGQGYEQYF	TGTGCCAGCAGCGCAGGACAGGGATACGAGCAGTACTTC	TRBD1	-	TRBJ2-7	TRBV5-6
CASSGPKGRAVNTEAFF	TGTGCCAGCAGCGGCCCAAAAGGCAGGGCCGTGAACACTGAAGCTTTCTTT	-	-	TRBJ1-1	TRBV7-9
CASSTGHPEQYF	TGTGCCAGCAGCACGGGACACCCCGAGCAGTACTTC	-	-	TRBJ2-7	TRBV5-6
CASTAGEGNEQFF	TGTGCCAGTACAGCGGGAGAAGGCAATGAGCAGTTCTTC	TRBD2	once	TRBJ2-1	TRBV19
CASSKQGAYSGNTIYF	TGTGCCAGCAGTAAACAGGGGGCCTACTCTGGAAACACCATATATTTT	TRBD1	-	TRBJ1-3	TRBV9
CAWSRSGSMAGPWSNEQFF	TGTGCCTGGAGTCGCAGCGGGAGTATGGCGGGGCCTTGGTCCAATGAGCAGTTCTTC	TRBD2	-	TRBJ2-1	TRBV30
CASSIRGEGQYF	TGTGCCAGTAGTATAAGAGGGGAGGGGCAGTACTTC	TRBD2	-	TRBJ2-7	TRBV19
CANSEGQGDTEAFF	TGTGCCAACAGCGAAGGACAGGGAGACACTGAAGCTTTCTTT	TRBD1	-	TRBJ1-1	TRBV11-2
CAWTQQGHIRRQPQHF	TGTGCCTGGACTCAACAGGGGCACATAAGGCGACAGCCCCAGCATTTT	TRBD1	few	TRBJ1-5	TRBV30
CASSEGHLLWNYGYTF	TGTGCCAGCAGTGAAGGACATTTGCTCTGGAACTATGGCTACACCTTC	-	-	TRBJ1-2	TRBV6-1
CASSLTLSSYNSPLHF	TGTGCCAGCAGCTTAACGCTGAGCTCCTATAATTCACCCCTCCACTTT	-	once	TRBJ1-6	TRBV7-9
CAWSVGGLGNTIYF	TGTGCCTGGAGTGTTGGAGGACTGGGAAACACCATATATTTT	-	once	TRBJ1-3	TRBV30
CASTSTGTASNEKLFF	TGCGCCAGCACCAGTACCGGGACAGCTTCTAATGAAAAACTGTTTTTT	TRBD1	once	TRBJ1-4	TRBV5-1
CASKAPGESNQPQHF	TGTGCCAGCAAAGCGCCTGGCGAAAGCAATCAGCCCCAGCATTTT	-	few	TRBJ1-5	TRBV6-1
CATSRDQAASEKLFF	TGTGCCACCAGCAGAGATCAGGCAGCCTCTGAAAAACTGTTTTTT	-	-	TRBJ1-4	TRBV15
CAWDGRDRGNYGYTF	TGTGCCTGGGATGGGAGGGACAGGGGCAACTATGGCTACACCTTC	TRBD1	-	TRBJ1-2	TRBV30
CASSQVDIPYGYTF	TGCGCCAGCAGCCAAGTAGACATACCCTATGGCTACACCTTC	-	few	TRBJ1-2	TRBV4-1
CASSRGGLQETQYF	TGTGCCAGTAGCCGCGGGGGGTTACAAGAGACCCAGTACTTC	TRBD2	-	TRBJ2-5	TRBV19
CASSLTSSGNTGELFF	TGTGCCAGCAGCCTCACATCAAGCGGGAACACCGGGGAGCTGTTTTTT	-	-	TRBJ2-2	TRBV4-2